Sequencing of this T cell receptor beta chain was carried out in a study of blood T cell repertoires in COVID-19. In the authors' methods: Nucleated cell counts were estimated from reference gene primer amplification. Produced via immunoSEQ multiplex PCR; TCRdb's table is partial and in-frame only. The D gene and trimming were derived from the DNA, and the V and J assignments and clone size from that table. The table has roughly 110,000 clones, under 95% seen once. Looked up from germline, CDR1 is MNHNS and CDR2 is SASEGT. Trimming stripped 4 bases from V and 5 bases from J, with 9 bases between. This CDR3 has 13 residues.

The sequence was collected from a woman aged 25 to 45 with acute or convalescent COVID-19. The J gene is TRBJ1-5, the V gene TRBV6-1; a weak D match, TRBD1 (5 bases). Sequencing used peripheral blood. The CDR3 DNA is TGTGCCAGCAGTGCAGGGCAGGATCAGCCCCAGCATTTT. As protein: CASSAGQDQPQHF.